Shown below are 20 T cell receptor beta chains from a single sample sequenced in a study of T cells after yellow fever vaccination. One entry per CDR3 protein results from TCRdb running MiXCR on the 5' RACE reads. The sample shows a few hundred thousand distinct CDR3 sequences, around 16% of them seen only once. The sequencing here drew on PBMCs, taken 5 days after the first yellow fever vaccination. These receptors were taken from a man in his late teens or twenties who received the YFV17D yellow fever vaccine.

This clonotype was recorded a few times. The chain has TRBV18 and TRBJ1-5, with D possibly being TRBD1 (5 bases). Trimming removed 3 bases from V and 1 base from J, with 7 bases in between. This CDR3 is 14 amino acids long. Per germline, CDR1 KGHSH and CDR2 LQKENI. CDR3 sequence reads: CASSPDTSNQPQHF. The CDR3 DNA reads as TGTGCCAGCTCACCGGACACAAGCAATCAGCCCCAGCATTTT.

With regard to this clonotype: At one end, the junction sequence differs from germline, possibly due to a read error. This rearrangement joins TRBV6-1 to TRBJ1-6; D remains ambiguous. The germline gives CDR1 MNHNS, CDR2 SASEGT. The CDR3 totals 16 residues. CDR3 nucleotides: TGTGCCAGCAGATCCACCCGCGGATCCTATAATTCACCCCTCTACTTT. This gives the protein CASRSTRGSYNSPLYF.

The chain recombines TRBV2 with TRBJ2-7; D may be TRBD2 (6 bases). From germline, CDR1 is SNHLY and CDR2 FYNNEI. This CDR3 is 12 amino acids long. V shed 7 bases and J shed 4 bases, with 11 bases lying between them. The CDR3 is CASKEGRYEQYF. The CDR3 coding sequence is TGTGCCAGCAAGGAGGGGAGGTACGAGCAGTACTTC.

This clonotype has just a few counts. J is TRBJ1-5 and V is TRBV7-2; weak D call: TRBD1 (5 bases). V was clipped by 5 bases and J by 5 bases, with 19 bases between them. The germline V gene has CDR1 SGHTA and CDR2 FQGNSA. The CDR3 totals 16 residues. The CDR3 protein is CASSPYGAGLDQPQHF. The CDR3 region has the DNA TGTGCCAGCAGCCCTTATGGGGCAGGGCTAGATCAGCCCCAGCATTTT.

CDR3 amino acids: CASSPGTSSRETQYF. The CDR3 coding sequence is TGCGCCAGCAGCCCGGGGACTAGCAGTCGGGAGACCCAGTACTTC. V gene TRBV5-1 combines with J gene TRBJ2-5; TRBD2 agrees at 9 bases. V shed 4 bases, J shed 5 bases, and the junction held 9 bases outside the gene matches. Germline V gene data show CDR1 as SGHRS and CDR2 as YFSETQ. This CDR3 spans 15 amino acids.

There are a few counts of this clonotype. The rearrangement uses TRBV5-4 and TRBJ2-3; TRBD2 agrees at 7 bases. The CDR3 is made up of 14 amino acids. Germline V gene data show CDR1 as SGHNT and CDR2 as YYREEE (reference sequence). The junction had 11 bases not matched to a gene; V was cut back by 7 bases and J by 6 bases. This CDR3 is CASQGGQGTDTQYF. CDR3 in DNA: TGTGCCAGCCAGGGAGGGCAGGGTACGGATACGCAGTATTTT.

This chain uses TRBV4-3 with TRBJ1-1; no clear D gene. CDR1 LGHNA and CDR2 YSLEER come from the germline V gene. The CDR3 runs to 16 residues. Trimming shortened V by 4 bases and J by 6 bases, and 21 bases separated the two germline ends. DNA of the CDR3: TGCGCCAGCAGCCTTGGGTTGGGTGGGAGCCAGCCTGAAGCTTTCTTT. It is translated as CASSLGLGGSQPEAFF.

The chain is built from TRBV7-2 and TRBJ2-7; 8 nucleotides match TRBD2. Germline CDR1 is SGHTA and CDR2 is FQGNSA. This CDR3 comprises 15 residues. V lost 2 bases to trimming and J lost 2 bases; unmatched junction nucleotides: 5. CDR3 sequence: CASSLSGRGAYEQYF. The CDR3 DNA sequence: TGTGCCAGCAGCTTAAGTGGGCGGGGGGCCTACGAGCAGTACTTC.

This clonotype was seen many times. The chain is built from TRBV6-1 and TRBJ1-5; no clear D. Trimming removed 6 bases from V and 6 bases from J, with 15 bases in between. The CDR3 is 14 amino acids. The germline V gene has CDR1 MNHNS and CDR2 SASEGT. CDR3 loop: CASSRGMESQPQHF. DNA of the CDR3: TGTGCCAGCAGCCGTGGGATGGAGTCTCAGCCCCAGCATTTT.

The V gene is TRBV27, the J gene TRBJ1-1; tentative D call: TRBD1 (5 bases). Germline V gene lookup returns CDR1 MNHEY and CDR2 SMNVEV (reference sequence). Deletions cut 3 bases from V and 3 bases from J, with 14 bases between. This CDR3 spans 15 amino acids. CDR3 sequence reads: CASSLSGVVYTEAFF. The CDR3 region has the DNA TGTGCCAGCAGTTTGTCGGGGGTGGTGTACACTGAAGCTTTCTTT.

This rearrangement joins TRBV29-1 to TRBJ1-6, with TRBD1 matching 11 bases. J was trimmed by 14 bases and V by 8 bases; bases with no gene match: 14. From germline, CDR1 is SQVTM and CDR2 ANQGSEA. CDR3 length: 14 residues. The CDR3 region is CSSATGTGGPSLHF. CDR3 in DNA: TGCAGCTCAGCGACCGGGACAGGGGGTCCTTCCCTCCACTTT.

This clonotype was counted only a few times. The chain recombines TRBV27 with TRBJ1-6; D gene unclear. Germline CDR1 is MNHEY and CDR2 is SMNVEV (reference sequence). V shed 3 bases and J shed 13 bases, with 16 bases lying between them. The CDR3 is 14 amino acids. CDR3 loop: CASSLAGPFFPLHF. As DNA, the CDR3 is TGTGCCAGCAGTTTGGCCGGTCCATTTTTTCCCCTCCACTTT.

This clonotype showed up just a few times. This rearrangement joins TRBV18 to TRBJ1-2; the match to TRBD1 covers 9 bases. Trimming cost V 3 bases and J 9 bases; bases outside gene matches: 11. The length of the CDR3 is 15 residues. Per the germline V gene, CDR1 is KGHSH and CDR2 is LQKENI. In DNA form, the CDR3 reads TGTGCCAGCTCACCCCCAGGGACAGGGTTCATTCGCTACACCTTC. The encoded protein is CASSPPGTGFIRYTF.

V is TRBV4-3 and J is TRBJ2-1, with D perhaps given as TRBD1 or TRBD2 (5 bases each). Trimming removed 0 bases from V and 4 bases from J, with 13 bases in between. The CDR3 totals 16 residues. Germline-derived CDR1 and CDR2 are LGHNA and YSLEER. The CDR3 region is CASSQDRSRGYNEQFF. The CDR3 DNA follows: TGCGCCAGCAGCCAAGATAGATCGAGGGGATACAATGAGCAGTTCTTC.

This chain connects TRBV5-5 to TRBJ2-7, with D uncertain. The germline V gene encodes CDR1 SGHKS and CDR2 YYEKEE (reference sequence). The ends were cut back, 4 bases at V and 5 bases at J, with 13 bases in the middle. There are 13 residues in the CDR3. The CDR3 region is CASSPGLSDEQYV. DNA for the CDR3: TGTGCCAGCAGCCCTGGGCTCAGCGACGAGCAGTACGTC.

The chain employs TRBV11-2 and TRBJ2-2; the match to TRBD2 covers 8 bases. This CDR3 has 17 residues. The ends lost 5 bases at V and 3 bases at J; junction bases unmatched: 11. Germline values: CDR1 SGHAT, CDR2 FQNNGV. CDR3 loop: CASSRVLAGLYTGELFF. The DNA of the CDR3 is TGTGCCAGCAGCCGTGTTCTAGCGGGCCTTTACACCGGGGAGCTGTTTTTT.

This clonotype was counted only a few times. The genes are TRBV7-6 and TRBJ2-5; maybe TRBD2 (5 bases). Germline-derived CDR1 and CDR2 are SGHVS and FNYEAQ. This CDR3 spans 14 amino acids. Trimming shortened V by 2 bases and J by 5 bases, and 12 bases separated the two germline ends. DNA for the CDR3: TGTGCCAGCAGCTTATCGAAGGGAGCCGAGACCCAGTACTTC. It codes for CASSLSKGAETQYF.

Only a few counts were recorded for this clonotype. The chain joins TRBV18 to TRBJ1-4, with 7 bases fitting TRBD1. Per germline, CDR1 KGHSH and CDR2 LQKENI. The CDR3 contains 15 residues. The V and J ends lost 1 base and 7 bases, in that order; junction bases with no gene match: 6. CDR3 in amino acids: CASSPLEGALEKLFF. The CDR3 nucleotides read TGTGCCAGCTCACCACTCGAGGGGGCGCTTGAAAAACTGTTTTTT. Filled out from reference TRBV18 and TRBJ1-4, the complete variable domain reads NAGVMQNPRHLVRRRGQEARLRCSPMKGHSHVYWYRQLPEEGLKFMVYLQKENIIDESGMPKERFSAEFPKEGPSILRIQQVVRGDSAAYFCASSPLEGALEKLFFGSGTQLSVL.

This clonotype was picked up a small number of times. The rearrangement links TRBV3-1 to TRBJ2-5; 7 bases align to TRBD2. V dropped 1 base and J dropped 13; count of bases not matched to a gene: 6. Germline V CDR1 and CDR2: LGHDT, YNNKEL (reference sequence). The CDR3 is made up of 12 amino acids. The CDR3: CASSQGGGQGYF. DNA for the CDR3: TGTGCCAGCAGCCAAGGGGGAGGGCAGGGGTACTTC.

This clonotype turned up a few times. The chain combines TRBV4-3 with TRBJ2-2; 7 positions match TRBD2. The CDR3 totals 16 residues. V trimming: 0 bases; J trimming: 5 bases; junction bases outside the gene matches: 6. Germline CDR1 and CDR2: LGHNA and YSLEER. CDR3 bases: TGCGCCAGCAGCCAAGATCGCTGGGGAGGGACCGGGGAGCTGTTTTTT. It translates to CASSQDRWGGTGELFF.